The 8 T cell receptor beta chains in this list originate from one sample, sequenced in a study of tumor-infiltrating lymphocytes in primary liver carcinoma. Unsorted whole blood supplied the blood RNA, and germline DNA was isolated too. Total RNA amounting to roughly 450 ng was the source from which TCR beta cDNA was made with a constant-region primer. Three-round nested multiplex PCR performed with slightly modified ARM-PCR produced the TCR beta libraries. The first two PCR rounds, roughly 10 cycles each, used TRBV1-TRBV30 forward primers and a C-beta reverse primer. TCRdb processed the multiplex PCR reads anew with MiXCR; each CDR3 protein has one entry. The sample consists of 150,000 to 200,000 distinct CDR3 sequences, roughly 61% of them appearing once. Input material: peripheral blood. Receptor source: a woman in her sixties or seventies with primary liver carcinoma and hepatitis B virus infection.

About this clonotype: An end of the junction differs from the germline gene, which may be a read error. The CDR3 sequence: CASSTDAGSYNEQFF. The CDR3 DNA reads TGTGCCAGCAGCACCGATGCCGGGTCCTATAATGAGCAGTTCTTC. The chain uses TRBV11-1 and TRBJ2-1, with D uncertain. The CDR3 has 15 amino acids. Germline CDR1 reads SGHAT; CDR2 reads FQDESV (reference sequence).

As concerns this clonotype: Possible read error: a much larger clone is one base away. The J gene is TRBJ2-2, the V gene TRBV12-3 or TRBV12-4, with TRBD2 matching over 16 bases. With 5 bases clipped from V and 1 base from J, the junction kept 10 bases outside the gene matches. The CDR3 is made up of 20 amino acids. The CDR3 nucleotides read TGTGCCAGCAGTCTAAGGGGGACTAGCGGGAGGGCCTTGAACACCGGGGAGCTGTTTTTT. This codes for CASSLRGTSGRALNTGELFF.

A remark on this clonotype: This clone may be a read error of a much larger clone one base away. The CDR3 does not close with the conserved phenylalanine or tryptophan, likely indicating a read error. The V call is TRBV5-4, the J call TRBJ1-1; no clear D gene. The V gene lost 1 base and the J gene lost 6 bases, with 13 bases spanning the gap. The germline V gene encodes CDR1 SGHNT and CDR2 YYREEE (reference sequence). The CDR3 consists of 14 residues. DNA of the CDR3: TGTGCCAGCAGCTTGCTAAACTTGGACGCTGAAGCTTTCCTT. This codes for CASSLLNLDAEAFL.

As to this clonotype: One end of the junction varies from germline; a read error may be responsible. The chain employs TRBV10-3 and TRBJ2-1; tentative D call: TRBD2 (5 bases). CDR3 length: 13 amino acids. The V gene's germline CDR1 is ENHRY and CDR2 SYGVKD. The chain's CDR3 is CATLTDSYNEQLF. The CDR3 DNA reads TGTGCCACCCTAACGGACTCCTACAATGAGCAGCTCTTC.

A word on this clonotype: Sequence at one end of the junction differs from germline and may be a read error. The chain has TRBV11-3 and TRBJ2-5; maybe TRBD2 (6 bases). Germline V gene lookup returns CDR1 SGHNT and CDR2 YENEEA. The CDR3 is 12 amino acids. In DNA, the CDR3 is TGTACCAGCAGCTCGTGGGGGGAGACCCGGTACTTC. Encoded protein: CTSSSWGETRYF.

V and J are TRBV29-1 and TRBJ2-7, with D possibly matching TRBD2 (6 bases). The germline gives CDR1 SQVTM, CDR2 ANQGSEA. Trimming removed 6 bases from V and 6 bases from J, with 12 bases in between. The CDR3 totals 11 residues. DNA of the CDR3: TGCAGCGTCGGGACTCCTTCCGAGCAGTACTTC. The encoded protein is CSVGTPSEQYF.

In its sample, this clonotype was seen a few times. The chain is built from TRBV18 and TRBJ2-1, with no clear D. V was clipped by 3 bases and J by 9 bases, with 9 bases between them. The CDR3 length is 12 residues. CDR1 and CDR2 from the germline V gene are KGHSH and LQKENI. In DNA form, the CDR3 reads TGTGCCAGCTCACCTTCTAGTGGTGAGCAGTTCTTC. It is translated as CASSPSSGEQFF.

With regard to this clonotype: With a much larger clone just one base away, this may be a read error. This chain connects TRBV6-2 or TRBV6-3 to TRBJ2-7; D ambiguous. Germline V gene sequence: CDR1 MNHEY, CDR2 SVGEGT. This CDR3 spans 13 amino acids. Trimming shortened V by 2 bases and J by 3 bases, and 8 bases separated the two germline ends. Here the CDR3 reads CASSYGLIYEQYF. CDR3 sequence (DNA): TGTGCCAGCAGTTACGGCTTGATCTACGAGCAGTACTTC.